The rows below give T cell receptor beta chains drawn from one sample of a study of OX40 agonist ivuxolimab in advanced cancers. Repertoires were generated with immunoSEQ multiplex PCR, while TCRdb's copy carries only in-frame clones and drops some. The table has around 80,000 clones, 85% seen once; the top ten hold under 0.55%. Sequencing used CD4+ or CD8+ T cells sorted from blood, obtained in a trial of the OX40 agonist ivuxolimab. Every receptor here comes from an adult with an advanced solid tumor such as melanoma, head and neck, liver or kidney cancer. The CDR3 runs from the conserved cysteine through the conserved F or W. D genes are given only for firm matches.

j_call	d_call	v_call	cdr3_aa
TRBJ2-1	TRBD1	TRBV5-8	CASSRQGGSYNEQFF
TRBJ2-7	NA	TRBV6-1	CASRRWEQYF
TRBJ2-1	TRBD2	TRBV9	CASSVGRGAGGRAYNEQFF
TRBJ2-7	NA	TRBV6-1	CASSEGLAREQYF
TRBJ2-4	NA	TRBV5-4	CASSEGLAKNIQYF
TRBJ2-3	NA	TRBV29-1	CSASPRGGFTDTQYF
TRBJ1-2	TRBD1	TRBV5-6	CASSSGQGFGYTF
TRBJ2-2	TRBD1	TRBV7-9	CASSSRQGDTGELFF
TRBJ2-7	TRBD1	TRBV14	CASSQEGQHYEQYF
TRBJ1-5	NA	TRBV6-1	CASSGVGRQPQHF
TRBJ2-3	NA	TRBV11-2	CASSLATGAGDTQYF
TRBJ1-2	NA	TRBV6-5	CASSQQDYGYTF
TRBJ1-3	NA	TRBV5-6	CASSRVEVGNTIYF
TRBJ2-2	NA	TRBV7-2	CASSFGVRNTGELFF
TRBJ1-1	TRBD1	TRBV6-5	CASRWNRGQAFF
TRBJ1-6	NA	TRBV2	CASTRGDMGSPLHF
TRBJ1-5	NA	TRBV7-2	CASSLLGQNQPQHF
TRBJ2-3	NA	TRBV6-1	CASSEHEQRTDTQYF
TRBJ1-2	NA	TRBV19	CASSPQGRYYGYTF
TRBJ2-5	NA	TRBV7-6	CASSLDRQETQYF
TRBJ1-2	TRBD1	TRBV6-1	CASSEWTGANYGYTF
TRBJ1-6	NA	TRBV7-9	CASSLGRDSPLHF
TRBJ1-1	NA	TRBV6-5	CASSQDIRNTEAFF
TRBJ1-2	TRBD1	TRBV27	CASLSRGDRANYGYTF
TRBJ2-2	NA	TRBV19	CASSIGGWDTGELFF
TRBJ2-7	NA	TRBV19	CASGVRGRYEQYF
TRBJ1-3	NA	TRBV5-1	CASSLGAGHGNTIYF
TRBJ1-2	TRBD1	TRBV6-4	CASRMGQGSYGYTF
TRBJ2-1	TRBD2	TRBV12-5	CASAGGGSYNEQFF
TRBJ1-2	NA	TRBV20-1	CSTSARSGYTF
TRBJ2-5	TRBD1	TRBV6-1	CASRLSRDREETQYF
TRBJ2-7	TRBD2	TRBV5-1	CASSLSGNSYEQYF
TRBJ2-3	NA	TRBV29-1	CSVELSWGSGSTDTQYF
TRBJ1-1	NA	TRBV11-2	CASSSRTQGEAFF
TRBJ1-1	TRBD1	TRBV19	CASRKQGARSEAFF
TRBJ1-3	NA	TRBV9	CASSVGTLGGSGNTIYF
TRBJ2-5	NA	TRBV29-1	CSATAPGIKTQYF
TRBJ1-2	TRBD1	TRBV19	CASTLGTGSGYGYTF
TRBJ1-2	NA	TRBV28	CASSPGVYYGYTF
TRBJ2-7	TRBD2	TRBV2	CASNEWGGREQYF
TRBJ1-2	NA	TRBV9	CASSVALADKNYGYTF
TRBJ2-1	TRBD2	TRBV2	CASSVVAGANEQFF
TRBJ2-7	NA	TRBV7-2	CASSLALLTGWEQYF
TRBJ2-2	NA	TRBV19	CASRIRLNTGELFF